These T cell receptor beta chains were read from a single sample in a study of cytomegalovirus exposure and HLA in healthy donors. The repertoire was sequenced with immunoSEQ multiplex PCR; TCRdb's copy has only in-frame clones and lacks some. The sample includes 150,000 to 200,000 clones, about 80% of them seen just once. The specimen was PBMCs. The receptor set was obtained from a young woman in good health and CMV-seropositive. Each CDR3 is given with its conserved first and last residue. The order of the fields is clone size, V gene, D gene, J gene, CDR3 protein, CDR3 DNA. D genes are given only for firm matches. Size values are once, few and many counts, or a class for expanded clones, and some rows have none.

clone size: -; V gene: TRBV5-1; D gene: -; J gene: TRBJ1-5; CDR3 protein: CASSSGQPNQPQHF; CDR3 DNA: TGCGCCAGCAGCTCCGGACAGCCCAATCAGCCCCAGCATTTT
clone size: -; V gene: TRBV11-2; D gene: -; J gene: TRBJ2-6; CDR3 protein: CASSLRTKDYSGANVLTF; CDR3 DNA: TGTGCCAGCAGCTTAAGGACAAAGGATTACTCTGGGGCCAACGTCCTGACTTTC
clone size: -; V gene: TRBV5-1; D gene: TRBD1; J gene: TRBJ2-2; CDR3 protein: CASSLAQGAVGGELFF; CDR3 DNA: TGCGCCAGCAGCTTGGCCCAGGGGGCAGTCGGCGGGGAGCTGTTTTTT
clone size: -; V gene: TRBV7-9; D gene: -; J gene: TRBJ1-4; CDR3 protein: CASSPSRFGGKEKLFF; CDR3 DNA: TGTGCCAGCAGCCCATCTAGGTTCGGGGGTAAAGAAAAACTGTTTTTT
clone size: -; V gene: TRBV13; D gene: TRBD2; J gene: TRBJ2-1; CDR3 protein: CASSLGLAGGPDEQFF; CDR3 DNA: TGTGCCAGCAGCTTAGGCCTAGCGGGGGGGCCGGATGAGCAGTTCTTC
clone size: -; V gene: TRBV6-1; D gene: TRBD1; J gene: TRBJ1-4; CDR3 protein: CASSLVAQGAEKLFF; CDR3 DNA: TGTGCCAGCAGTCTCGTTGCGCAGGGGGCAGAAAAACTGTTTTTT
clone size: -; V gene: TRBV10-1; D gene: -; J gene: TRBJ2-1; CDR3 protein: CASSGDSIARAQSKSAGPWNEQFF; CDR3 DNA: TGCGCCAGCAGTGGGGACTCTATCGCTCGCGCCCAGTCGAAATCGGCGGGGCCTTGGAATGAGCAGTTCTTC
clone size: -; V gene: TRBV18; D gene: -; J gene: TRBJ1-5; CDR3 protein: CASSSYGQGNQPQHF; CDR3 DNA: TGTGCCAGCTCATCATATGGGCAGGGAAATCAGCCCCAGCATTTT
clone size: -; V gene: TRBV7-9; D gene: -; J gene: TRBJ2-7; CDR3 protein: CASSFVAAGEQYF; CDR3 DNA: TGTGCCAGCAGCTTTGTTGCGGCGGGCGAGCAGTACTTC
clone size: -; V gene: TRBV4-2; D gene: TRBD1; J gene: TRBJ2-2; CDR3 protein: CASSQTGGNTGELFF; CDR3 DNA: TGTGCCAGCAGCCAAACAGGGGGCAACACCGGGGAGCTGTTTTTT
clone size: -; V gene: TRBV5-1; D gene: TRBD1; J gene: TRBJ2-3; CDR3 protein: CASSPGQGVGTDTQYF; CDR3 DNA: TGCGCCAGCAGCCCGGGACAGGGGGTTGGTACAGATACGCAGTATTTT
clone size: -; V gene: TRBV6-1; D gene: -; J gene: TRBJ2-7; CDR3 protein: CASSEIRGQYF; CDR3 DNA: TGTGCCAGCAGTGAAATCCGGGGGCAGTACTTC
clone size: -; V gene: TRBV13; D gene: -; J gene: TRBJ1-3; CDR3 protein: CASSLLGNSGNTIYF; CDR3 DNA: TGTGCCAGCAGCTTACTAGGTAACTCTGGAAACACCATATATTTT
clone size: -; V gene: TRBV13; D gene: TRBD2; J gene: TRBJ2-7; CDR3 protein: CASSLQGLAGVYEQYF; CDR3 DNA: TGTGCCAGCAGCTTACAGGGACTAGCGGGGGTTTACGAGCAGTACTTC
clone size: -; V gene: TRBV7-9; D gene: TRBD2; J gene: TRBJ2-1; CDR3 protein: CASSPAGGLEQFF; CDR3 DNA: TGTGCCAGCAGTCCAGCGGGGGGGCTTGAGCAGTTCTTC
clone size: -; V gene: TRBV7-9; D gene: TRBD2; J gene: TRBJ2-1; CDR3 protein: CASSETSGGYNEQFF; CDR3 DNA: TGTGCCAGCAGCGAGACTAGCGGGGGCTACAATGAGCAGTTCTTC
clone size: -; V gene: TRBV7-9; D gene: -; J gene: TRBJ1-2; CDR3 protein: CASSSTATYGYTF; CDR3 DNA: TGTGCCAGCAGTTCCACAGCTACCTATGGCTACACCTTC
clone size: few; V gene: TRBV5-6; D gene: -; J gene: TRBJ2-3; CDR3 protein: CASSSTFQGRGTDTQYF; CDR3 DNA: TGTGCCAGCAGCTCGACCTTCCAGGGCAGGGGCACAGATACGCAGTATTTT
clone size: -; V gene: TRBV6-5; D gene: TRBD1; J gene: TRBJ2-7; CDR3 protein: CASSYSTGGDEQYF; CDR3 DNA: TGTGCCAGCAGTTACTCGACAGGGGGGGACGAGCAGTACTTC
clone size: -; V gene: TRBV11-2; D gene: -; J gene: TRBJ2-7; CDR3 protein: CASSFPSGGLNRGYEQYF; CDR3 DNA: TGTGCCAGCAGCTTCCCCTCGGGGGGCCTAAATCGCGGCTACGAGCAGTACTTC
clone size: -; V gene: TRBV5-1; D gene: TRBD2; J gene: TRBJ2-1; CDR3 protein: CASSPGLAGAHFSSYNEQFF; CDR3 DNA: TGCGCCAGCAGCCCCGGACTAGCGGGGGCCCATTTCAGCTCCTACAATGAGCAGTTCTTC
clone size: -; V gene: TRBV7-6; D gene: -; J gene: TRBJ2-5; CDR3 protein: CASSLSRQVGETQYF; CDR3 DNA: TGTGCCAGCAGCTTATCGAGACAGGTCGGGGAGACCCAGTACTTC
clone size: -; V gene: TRBV9; D gene: -; J gene: TRBJ2-1; CDR3 protein: CASSSLNNEQFF; CDR3 DNA: TGTGCCAGCAGCTCCCTTAACAATGAGCAGTTCTTC
clone size: -; V gene: TRBV11-1; D gene: TRBD1; J gene: TRBJ1-2; CDR3 protein: CASSSTGGRISYTF; CDR3 DNA: TGTGCCAGCAGCTCGACAGGGGGGCGAATTAGCTACACCTTC
clone size: -; V gene: TRBV5-6; D gene: -; J gene: TRBJ2-1; CDR3 protein: CASSNPGGLPNEQFF; CDR3 DNA: TGTGCCAGCAGCAACCCGGGGGGCCTTCCTAATGAGCAGTTCTTC
clone size: -; V gene: TRBV11-3; D gene: -; J gene: TRBJ2-2; CDR3 protein: CASSSHTGSTGELFF; CDR3 DNA: TGTGCCAGCAGCTCGCATACGGGTAGCACCGGGGAGCTGTTTTTT
clone size: -; V gene: TRBV20-1; D gene: -; J gene: TRBJ2-5; CDR3 protein: CSAGQETQYF; CDR3 DNA: TGCAGTGCCGGCCAAGAGACCCAGTACTTC
clone size: -; V gene: TRBV19; D gene: TRBD1; J gene: TRBJ2-7; CDR3 protein: CASRATGVNEQYF; CDR3 DNA: TGTGCCAGTAGGGCGACAGGGGTCAACGAGCAGTACTTC
clone size: -; V gene: TRBV5-6; D gene: -; J gene: TRBJ1-2; CDR3 protein: CASSLSEGYYGYTF; CDR3 DNA: TGTGCCAGCAGCTTATCGGAGGGGTACTATGGCTACACCTTC
clone size: -; V gene: TRBV29-1; D gene: -; J gene: TRBJ1-2; CDR3 protein: CSVGDWNYGYTF; CDR3 DNA: TGCAGCGTTGGGGACTGGAACTATGGCTACACCTTC
clone size: -; V gene: TRBV27; D gene: TRBD2; J gene: TRBJ2-7; CDR3 protein: CASSTRTSGKSSYEQYF; CDR3 DNA: TGTGCCAGCAGTACAAGGACTAGCGGGAAGAGCTCCTACGAGCAGTACTTC
clone size: -; V gene: TRBV5-4; D gene: -; J gene: TRBJ2-3; CDR3 protein: CASSLNPTDTQYF; CDR3 DNA: TGTGCCAGCAGTTTAAATCCCACAGATACGCAGTATTTT
clone size: -; V gene: TRBV27; D gene: TRBD1; J gene: TRBJ1-2; CDR3 protein: CASSPQTGYYGYTF; CDR3 DNA: TGTGCCAGCAGTCCCCAGACAGGGTACTATGGCTACACCTTC
clone size: -; V gene: TRBV5-4; D gene: TRBD1; J gene: TRBJ2-1; CDR3 protein: CASSPGQGVNEQFF; CDR3 DNA: TGTGCCAGCAGCCCGGGACAGGGGGTCAATGAGCAGTTCTTC
clone size: -; V gene: TRBV7-2; D gene: TRBD2; J gene: TRBJ2-5; CDR3 protein: CASSPGTRQVETQYF; CDR3 DNA: TGTGCCAGCAGCCCGGGGACTAGGCAGGTGGAGACCCAGTACTTC
clone size: -; V gene: TRBV5-4; D gene: TRBD1; J gene: TRBJ2-7; CDR3 protein: CASSIGQGSGEQYF; CDR3 DNA: TGTGCCAGCAGCATAGGACAGGGTAGCGGCGAGCAGTACTTC
clone size: -; V gene: TRBV5-1; D gene: -; J gene: TRBJ2-4; CDR3 protein: CASSSDFDLGIQYF; CDR3 DNA: TGCGCCAGCAGCTCGGACTTCGATCTGGGCATTCAGTACTTC
clone size: -; V gene: TRBV2; D gene: -; J gene: TRBJ2-3; CDR3 protein: CASSSHKGATPTDTQYF; CDR3 DNA: TGTGCCAGCAGCTCTCACAAAGGGGCTACCCCCACAGATACGCAGTATTTT
clone size: -; V gene: TRBV18; D gene: -; J gene: TRBJ1-6; CDR3 protein: CASSPTVYGLNSPLHF; CDR3 DNA: TGTGCCAGCTCACCGACAGTTTACGGGTTAAATTCACCCCTCCACTTT
clone size: once; V gene: TRBV5-1; D gene: -; J gene: TRBJ1-1; CDR3 protein: CASSLVTGNTEAFF; CDR3 DNA: TGCGCCAGCAGCTTAGTCACAGGGAACACTGAAGCTTTCTTT
clone size: -; V gene: TRBV5-1; D gene: TRBD1; J gene: TRBJ2-7; CDR3 protein: CASSLEVWDRQYF; CDR3 DNA: TGCGCCAGCAGCTTAGAAGTCTGGGACAGGCAGTACTTC
clone size: -; V gene: TRBV5-5; D gene: -; J gene: TRBJ1-2; CDR3 protein: CASSPQGNYGYTF; CDR3 DNA: TGTGCCAGCAGCCCCCAGGGAAACTATGGCTACACCTTC
clone size: -; V gene: TRBV5-1; D gene: TRBD2; J gene: TRBJ2-1; CDR3 protein: CASSAYGGGFYEQFF; CDR3 DNA: TGCGCCAGCAGCGCCTATGGCGGGGGGTTCTATGAGCAGTTCTTC
clone size: -; V gene: TRBV19; D gene: TRBD1; J gene: TRBJ1-2; CDR3 protein: CASRGTGIGYGYTF; CDR3 DNA: TGTGCCAGTAGGGGGACAGGGATCGGCTATGGCTACACCTTC
clone size: once; V gene: TRBV29-1; D gene: TRBD1; J gene: TRBJ2-3; CDR3 protein: CSVSTGGQATDTQYF; CDR3 DNA: TGCAGCGTTTCCACCGGGGGACAGGCCACAGATACGCAGTATTTT
clone size: -; V gene: TRBV2; D gene: -; J gene: TRBJ1-2; CDR3 protein: CASRIYHREFDGYTF; CDR3 DNA: TGTGCCAGCAGAATATATCACAGGGAATTCGATGGCTACACCTTC
clone size: -; V gene: TRBV5-1; D gene: -; J gene: TRBJ2-2; CDR3 protein: CASLPTGIRDGELFF; CDR3 DNA: TGCGCCAGCCTACCTACAGGGATCCGTGACGGGGAGCTGTTTTTT
clone size: -; V gene: TRBV7-2; D gene: TRBD1; J gene: TRBJ2-3; CDR3 protein: CASSFSQGADTQYF; CDR3 DNA: TGTGCCAGCAGCTTTAGTCAGGGGGCAGATACGCAGTATTTT
clone size: -; V gene: TRBV6-1; D gene: -; J gene: TRBJ2-7; CDR3 protein: CASSEGGVSSYEQYF; CDR3 DNA: TGTGCCAGCAGTGAAGGCGGGGTCTCATCCTACGAGCAGTACTTC
clone size: -; V gene: TRBV19; D gene: TRBD2; J gene: TRBJ2-5; CDR3 protein: CASSSRTSGDRETQYF; CDR3 DNA: TGTGCCAGTAGTTCCCGGACTAGCGGGGACCGGGAGACCCAGTACTTC
clone size: -; V gene: TRBV2; D gene: -; J gene: TRBJ1-5; CDR3 protein: CASSSDRTNQPQHF; CDR3 DNA: TGTGCCAGCAGTTCCGACAGGACCAATCAGCCCCAGCATTTT
clone size: -; V gene: TRBV7-2; D gene: -; J gene: TRBJ2-7; CDR3 protein: CASSLATSQYF; CDR3 DNA: TGTGCCAGCAGCTTGGCGACAAGCCAGTACTTC
clone size: once; V gene: TRBV19; D gene: -; J gene: TRBJ2-7; CDR3 protein: CASSLRPVSSYEQYF; CDR3 DNA: TGTGCCAGTAGCCTCCGCCCGGTGAGCTCCTACGAGCAGTACTTC